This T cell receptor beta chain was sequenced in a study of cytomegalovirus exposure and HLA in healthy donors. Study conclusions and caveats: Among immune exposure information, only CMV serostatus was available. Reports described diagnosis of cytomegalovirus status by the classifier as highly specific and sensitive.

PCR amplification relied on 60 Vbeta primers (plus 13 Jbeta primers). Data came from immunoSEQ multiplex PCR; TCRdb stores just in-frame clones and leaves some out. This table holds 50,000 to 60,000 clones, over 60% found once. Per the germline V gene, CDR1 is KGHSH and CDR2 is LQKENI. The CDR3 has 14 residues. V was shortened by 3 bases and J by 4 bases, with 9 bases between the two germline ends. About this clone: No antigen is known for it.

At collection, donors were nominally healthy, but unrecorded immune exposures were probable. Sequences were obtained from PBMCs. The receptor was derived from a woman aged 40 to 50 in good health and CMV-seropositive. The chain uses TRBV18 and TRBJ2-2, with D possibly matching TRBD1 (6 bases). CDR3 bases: TGTGCCAGCTCACCTAGAGGGGGCACCGGGGAGCTGTTTTTT. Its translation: CASSPRGGTGELFF.